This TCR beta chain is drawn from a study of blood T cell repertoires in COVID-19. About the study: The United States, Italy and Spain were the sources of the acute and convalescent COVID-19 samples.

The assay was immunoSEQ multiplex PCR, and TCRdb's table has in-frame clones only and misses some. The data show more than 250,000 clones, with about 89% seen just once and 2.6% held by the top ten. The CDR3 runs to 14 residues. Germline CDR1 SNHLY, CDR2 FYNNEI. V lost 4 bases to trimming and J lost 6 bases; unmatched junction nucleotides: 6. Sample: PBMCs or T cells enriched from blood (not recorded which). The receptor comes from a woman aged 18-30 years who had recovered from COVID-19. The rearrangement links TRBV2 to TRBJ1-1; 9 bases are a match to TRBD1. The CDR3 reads CASSVGTGIAEAFF. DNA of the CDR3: TGTGCCAGCAGTGTAGGGACAGGGATAGCTGAAGCTTTCTTT.